These 7 T cell receptor beta chains came from one sample sequenced in a study of blood T cell repertoires in COVID-19. Repertoires were generated with immunoSEQ multiplex PCR, while TCRdb's copy carries only in-frame clones and drops some. The sample comprises around 31,000 clones, roughly nine tenths of which are singletons, and approximately 3.7% rests with the top ten. Sample: peripheral blood. Receptor source: a man aged 60 to 75 with acute or convalescent COVID-19.

V and J are TRBV29-1 and TRBJ2-5; possibly TRBD2 for D (5 bases). The CDR3 loop spans 16 amino acids. Germline V gene sequence: CDR1 SQVTM, CDR2 ANQGSEA. The V and J ends lost 0 bases and 3 bases respectively, with 17 bases between them. The chain's CDR3 is CSVEDPAGQREETQYF. As DNA, the CDR3 is TGCAGCGTTGAAGATCCCGCCGGGCAGAGGGAAGAGACCCAGTACTTC. Full variable domain (missing parts from reference TRBV29-1 and TRBJ2-5): SAVISQKPSRDICQRGTSLTIQCQVDSQVTMMFWYRQQPGQSLTLIATANQGSEATYESGFVIDKFPISRPNLTFSTLTVSNMSPEDSSIYLCSVEDPAGQREETQYFGPGTRLLVL.

The genes are TRBV6-1 and TRBJ2-5; possible D gene TRBD1, 7 bases. CDR3 size: 15 residues. Germline assignment: CDR1 MNHNS and CDR2 SASEGT. Between the trimmed V and J ends, which lost 3 bases and 2 bases, there was a span of 13 bases. The CDR3 reads CASSDAGQTQETQYF. The DNA of the CDR3 is TGTGCCAGCAGTGACGCGGGACAGACACAAGAGACCCAGTACTTC.

The chain is built from TRBV6-5 and TRBJ1-1; D is uncertain. The CDR3 is made up of 13 amino acids. V was clipped by 6 bases and J by 0 bases, with 8 bases between them. In germline, CDR1 is MNHEY, CDR2 SVGAGI. This CDR3 reads CASRIDMNTEAFF. The CDR3 nucleotides are TGTGCCAGCAGGATAGACATGAACACTGAAGCTTTCTTT.

This chain links TRBV4-1 with TRBJ1-2; a possible D gene is TRBD1 (6 bases). Germline CDR1 reads MGHRA; CDR2 reads YSYEKL. V lost 1 base and J lost 4, with 10 bases in between. This CDR3 region has 14 residues. The CDR3 coding sequence is TGCGCCAGCAGCCAAGTCAGGGGCGTCTATGGCTACACCTTC. Its protein product is CASSQVRGVYGYTF.

The chain uses TRBV29-1 and TRBJ1-3; D is uncertain. The germline V and J ends were trimmed by 1 base and 8 bases, with 12 bases remaining between them. Germline V lookup: CDR1 SQVTM, CDR2 ANQGSEA. CDR3 length: 13 residues. The CDR3 region has the DNA TGCAGCGTTGAAGGCCCGGCTCGGGACACCATATATTTT. Translated, it gives CSVEGPARDTIYF.

This clone was seen once. The chain joins TRBV7-3 to TRBJ1-6; weak D call: TRBD1 (6 bases). Per the germline V gene, CDR1 is SGHTA and CDR2 is FQGTGA. The V end was cut by 5 bases, the J end by 7 bases, with 12 bases between. The length of the CDR3 is 14 residues. Here the CDR3 DNA reads TGTGCCAGCAGCGTGACAGGCGCCAATTCACCCCTCCACTTT. This encodes CASSVTGANSPLHF.

This clone was seen once. The rearrangement links TRBV7-2 to TRBJ2-7, with D possibly TRBD2 on 5 matching bases. The V end was cut by 2 bases, the J end by 0 bases, with 11 bases between. The CDR3 covers 15 residues. CDR1 and CDR2 (germline): SGHTA, FQGNSA. In DNA, the CDR3 is TGTGCCAGCAGCTTAAGGACTCCTGGCTCCTACGAGCAGTACTTC. It translates to CASSLRTPGSYEQYF.